This T cell receptor beta chain comes out of a study of memory CD4+ T cells and cytomegalovirus serostatus. CDR1 is KGHSH and CDR2 is LQKENI in the germline V gene. The V end was cut by 3 bases, the J end by 2 bases, with 16 bases between. The CDR3 is 16 residues long. Profiled with immunoSEQ multiplex PCR; TCRdb holds only in-frame clones, not every one. The data contain over 65,000 clones, less than 90% of them singletons. The sort gate was single viable CD3+CD4+CD8-CD45RO+ cells for memory CD4+ T cells. In this sample, this clone turned up a few times. This rearrangement joins TRBV18 to TRBJ1-2, with D unclear. The sample comprised memory CD4+ T cells from blood. The clonotype originates from an adult in good health and CMV-seronegative. CDR3: CASSPLDLRANYGYTF. Written as DNA, the CDR3 is TGTGCCAGCTCACCTTTGGACTTGCGGGCCAACTATGGCTACACCTTC.